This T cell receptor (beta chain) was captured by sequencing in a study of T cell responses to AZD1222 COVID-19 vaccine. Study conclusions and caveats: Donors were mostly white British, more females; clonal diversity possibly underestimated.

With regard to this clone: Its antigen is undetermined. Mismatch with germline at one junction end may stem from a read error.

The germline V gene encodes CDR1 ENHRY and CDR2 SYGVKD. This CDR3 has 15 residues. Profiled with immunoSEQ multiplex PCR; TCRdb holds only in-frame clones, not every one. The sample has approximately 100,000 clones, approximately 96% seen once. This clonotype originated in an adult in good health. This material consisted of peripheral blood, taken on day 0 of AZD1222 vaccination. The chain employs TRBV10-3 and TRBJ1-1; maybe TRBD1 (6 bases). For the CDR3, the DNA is TGTGCCATCAGTGAGAAACAGACAGGCAACACCGAAGCTTTCTTT. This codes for CAISEKQTGNTEAFF.